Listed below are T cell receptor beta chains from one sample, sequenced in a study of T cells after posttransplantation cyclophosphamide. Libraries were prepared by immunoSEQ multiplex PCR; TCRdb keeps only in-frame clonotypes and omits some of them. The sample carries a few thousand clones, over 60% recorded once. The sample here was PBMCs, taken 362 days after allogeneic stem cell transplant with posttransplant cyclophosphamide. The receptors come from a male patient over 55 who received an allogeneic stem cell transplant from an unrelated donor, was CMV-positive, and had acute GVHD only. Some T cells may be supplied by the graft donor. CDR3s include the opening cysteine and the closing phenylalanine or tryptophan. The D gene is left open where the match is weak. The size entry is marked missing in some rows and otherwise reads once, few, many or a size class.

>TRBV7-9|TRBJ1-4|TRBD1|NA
CASSSLGQGSGSEKLFF
TGTGCCAGCAGCTCCTTAGGACAGGGTTCTGGCTCTGAAAAACTGTTTTTT
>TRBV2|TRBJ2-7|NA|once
CASSAQGLYEQYF
TGTGCCAGCAGTGCACAGGGTCTCTACGAGCAGTACTTC
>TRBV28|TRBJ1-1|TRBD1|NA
CASSLAGDRGAFF
TGTGCCAGCAGTTTAGCCGGGGACAGGGGGGCTTTCTTT
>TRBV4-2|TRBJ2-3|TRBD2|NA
CASSRRGRTSGTGTDTQYF
TGTGCCAGCAGCCGAAGAGGGAGGACTAGCGGGACGGGGACAGATACGCAGTATTTT
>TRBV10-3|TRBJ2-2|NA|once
CAIRVRQAGDTGELFF
TGTGCCATCAGGGTCCGACAGGCGGGGGACACCGGGGAGCTGTTTTTT
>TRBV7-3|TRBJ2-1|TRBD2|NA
CASSPGTSGEQFF
TGTGCCAGCAGCCCGGGGACTAGCGGGGAGCAGTTCTTC
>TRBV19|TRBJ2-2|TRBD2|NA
CASEIGQGGTGELFF
TGTGCCAGTGAAATAGGGCAGGGAGGGACCGGGGAGCTGTTTTTT
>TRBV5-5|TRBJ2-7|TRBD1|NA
CASSLRGQGAYEQYF
TGTGCCAGCAGCTTGCGTGGACAGGGGGCCTACGAGCAGTACTTC
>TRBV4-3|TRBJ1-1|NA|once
CASSQDWNTEAFF
TGCGCCAGCAGCCAAGACTGGAACACTGAAGCTTTCTTT
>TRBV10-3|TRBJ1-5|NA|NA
CATTHEPIGLSNQPQHF
TGTGCCACGACCCACGAACCGATCGGACTTAGCAATCAGCCCCAGCATTTT
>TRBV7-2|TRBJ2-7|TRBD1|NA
CASSLQGLPYEQYF
TGTGCCAGCAGCCTACAGGGGCTCCCCTACGAGCAGTACTTC
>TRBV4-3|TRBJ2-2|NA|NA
CASSQQDRGTGELFF
TGCGCCAGCAGCCAGCAGGACAGAGGGACCGGGGAGCTGTTTTTT
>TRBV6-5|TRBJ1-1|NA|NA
CASSYSQNTEAFF
TGTGCCAGCAGTTACTCCCAGAACACTGAAGCTTTCTTT
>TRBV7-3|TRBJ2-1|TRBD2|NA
CASSLNGPSGLAGGNEQFF
TGTGCCAGCAGCTTAAACGGCCCCTCGGGACTAGCGGGAGGGAATGAGCAGTTCTTC
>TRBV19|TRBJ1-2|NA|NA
CASVALTGSPGYTF
TGTGCCAGTGTTGCACTCACAGGGTCCCCTGGCTACACCTTC
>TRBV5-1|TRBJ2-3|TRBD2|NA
CASSLELAGPTDTQYF
TGCGCCAGCAGCTTAGAACTAGCGGGGCCCACAGATACGCAGTATTTT
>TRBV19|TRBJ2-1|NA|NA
CASSIQEGSYNEQFF
TGTGCCAGTAGTATCCAGGAGGGGTCCTACAATGAGCAGTTCTTC
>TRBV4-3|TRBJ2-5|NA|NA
CASSQDRGRLGETQYF
TGCGCCAGCAGCCAAGATCGAGGGCGGTTAGGAGAGACCCAGTACTTC
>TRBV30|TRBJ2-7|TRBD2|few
CAWSTGLAGGEEQYF
TGTGCCTGGAGTACAGGACTAGCGGGAGGCGAGGAGCAGTACTTC
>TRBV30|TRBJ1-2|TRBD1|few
CAWRVGRGIGGYTF
TGTGCCTGGAGGGTGGGCAGGGGGATCGGTGGCTACACCTTC
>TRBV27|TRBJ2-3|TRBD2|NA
CASSFLAGDTQYF
TGTGCCAGCAGTTTCCTAGCGGGAGATACGCAGTATTTT
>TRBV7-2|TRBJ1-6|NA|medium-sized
CASSPTQVLYNSPLHF
TGTGCCAGCAGCCCTACACAGGTCCTCTATAATTCACCCCTCCACTTT
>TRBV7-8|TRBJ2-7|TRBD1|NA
CASNRQGGYEQYF
TGTGCCAGCAACAGACAGGGGGGTTACGAGCAGTACTTC
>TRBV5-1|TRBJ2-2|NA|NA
CASSLDQVPGELFF
TGCGCCAGCAGCTTGGACCAGGTTCCCGGGGAGCTGTTTTTT
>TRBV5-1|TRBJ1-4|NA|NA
CASSLGLIQGNEKLFF
TGCGCCAGCAGCTTGGGACTAATACAGGGTAATGAAAAACTGTTTTTT
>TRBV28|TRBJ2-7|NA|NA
CASTFRDEQYF
TGTGCCAGCACGTTTAGAGACGAGCAGTACTTC
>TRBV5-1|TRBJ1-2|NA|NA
CASSLPGQTLGYTF
TGCGCCAGCAGCTTACCAGGACAGACACTTGGCTACACCTTC
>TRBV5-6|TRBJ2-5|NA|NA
CASSSISGAGETQYF
TGTGCCAGCAGCTCCATCTCAGGGGCTGGCGAGACCCAGTACTTC